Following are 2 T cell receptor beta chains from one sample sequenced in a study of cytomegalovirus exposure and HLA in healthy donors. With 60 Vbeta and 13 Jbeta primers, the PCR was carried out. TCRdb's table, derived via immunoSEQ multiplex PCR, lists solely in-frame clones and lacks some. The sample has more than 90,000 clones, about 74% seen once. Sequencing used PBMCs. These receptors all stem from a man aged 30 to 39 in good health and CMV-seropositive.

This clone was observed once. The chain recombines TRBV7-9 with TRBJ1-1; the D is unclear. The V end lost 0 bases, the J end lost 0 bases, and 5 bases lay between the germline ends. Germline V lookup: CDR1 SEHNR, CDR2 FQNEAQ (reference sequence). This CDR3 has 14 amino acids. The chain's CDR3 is CASSLAGLNTEAFF. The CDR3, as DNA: TGTGCCAGCAGCTTAGCCGGGTTGAACACTGAAGCTTTCTTT.

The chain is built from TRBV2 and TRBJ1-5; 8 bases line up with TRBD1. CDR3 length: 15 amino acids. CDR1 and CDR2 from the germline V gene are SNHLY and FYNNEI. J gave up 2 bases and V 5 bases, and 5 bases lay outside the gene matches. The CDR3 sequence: CASSRGTGGNQPQHF. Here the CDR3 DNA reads TGTGCCAGCAGTCGAGGGACAGGAGGCAATCAGCCCCAGCATTTT. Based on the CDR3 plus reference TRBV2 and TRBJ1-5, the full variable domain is EPEVTQTPSHQVTQMGQEVILRCVPISNHLYFYWYRQILGQKVEFLVSFYNNEISEKSEIFDDQFSVERPDGSNFTLKIRSTKLEDSAMYFCASSRGTGGNQPQHFGDGTRLSIL.